The clone carrying this TCR beta chain has a handful of counts. The target antigen is unknown. This record belongs to a study of cytomegalovirus exposure and HLA in healthy donors. In the PCR, 60 Vbeta and 13 Jbeta primers were used. The protocol was immunoSEQ multiplex PCR, while the TCRdb copy is restricted to in-frame clones and leaves out a portion. In the table there are some 110,000 clones, around 75% of which are singletons. With 1 base removed from V and 4 bases from J, the gap between germline ends came to 13 bases. CDR1 is SGDLS, CDR2 YYNGEE, per germline. CDR3 length: 15 residues. General study results and limits: Indistinguishability led to the exclusion of some V segments, TRBV6-2 and TRBV6-3 included. Earlier analysis yielded a pattern in which most TCR beta V segments were productive about 90% or about 30% of the time. As a later analysis showed, several of the most significant clusters appeared to be linked to common viral pathogens.

The donors were healthy bone marrow donors. Sequenced sample: PBMCs. The receptor comes from a woman in her 30s in good health and CMV-seronegative. V is TRBV9 and J is TRBJ2-3, with TRBD2 as a possible D gene (6 bases). As DNA, the CDR3 is TGTGCCAGCAGCGTAAACGGGGGACTTCCAGATACGCAGTATTTT. It codes for CASSVNGGLPDTQYF. Drawing the rest from reference TRBV9 and TRBJ2-3, the complete variable domain is DSGVTQTPKHLITATGQRVTLRCSPRSGDLSVYWYQQSLDQGLQFLIQYYNGEERAKGNILERFSAQQFPDLHSELNLSSLELGDSALYFCASSVNGGLPDTQYFGPGTRLTVL.